A single sample is the source of the 13 T cell receptor beta chains below, sequenced in a study of CD8 T cells in ankylosing spondylitis. TCRdb re-derived calls from the 5' RACE reads in MiXCR, one entry per CDR3 protein. The table includes roughly 40,000 distinct CDR3 sequences, 2.5% to 3.5% detected once. The sample consisted of blood, either unsorted or a sorted T cell fraction (not recorded which). These receptors originate from a male donor with ankylosing spondylitis or in good health (not recorded which).

This clonotype was observed at least ten times. The chain uses TRBV9 and TRBJ2-1; tentatively, D is TRBD2 (5 bases). V lost 3 bases to trimming and J lost 6 bases, with 13 bases between them. This CDR3 comprises 14 residues. Germline loops: CDR1 SGDLS, CDR2 YYNGEE. CDR3 loop: CASSEQRDANEQFF. Here the CDR3 DNA reads TGTGCCAGCAGCGAACAGAGGGATGCCAATGAGCAGTTCTTC.

This clonotype has ten or more counts. J is TRBJ2-1 and V is TRBV9; D unresolved. Germline CDR1 is SGDLS and CDR2 is YYNGEE. The CDR3 spans 15 residues. The V end was cut by 0 bases, the J end by 6 bases, with 13 bases between. CDR3 protein: CASSVAVIRANEQFF. The DNA of the CDR3 is TGTGCCAGCAGCGTAGCTGTTATTAGGGCCAATGAGCAGTTCTTC.

This clonotype came up many times. V is TRBV9 and J is TRBJ1-4, with D unresolved. Looked up from germline, CDR1 is SGDLS and CDR2 is YYNGEE. The CDR3 extends over 14 amino acids. Trimming cost V 4 bases and J 5 bases, with 12 bases left between them. The CDR3 DNA sequence: TGTGCCAGCAGCCTTTACCGCGAGAATGAAAAACTGTTTTTT. It translates to CASSLYRENEKLFF. The complete variable domain, with remaining parts taken from reference TRBV9 and TRBJ1-4, reads DSGVTQTPKHLITATGQRVTLRCSPRSGDLSVYWYQQSLDQGLQFLIQYYNGEERAKGNILERFSAQQFPDLHSELNLSSLELGDSALYFCASSLYRENEKLFFGSGTQLSVL.

This clonotype was seen only a few times. The V and J genes are TRBV9 and TRBJ2-1, with D possibly being TRBD1 or TRBD2 (6 bases each). Deletions cut 0 bases from V and 0 bases from J, with 10 bases between. Germline lookup yields CDR1 SGDLS and CDR2 YYNGEE. The CDR3 is 16 residues long. The CDR3 region is CASSVGRGSSYNEQFF. In DNA form, the CDR3 reads TGTGCCAGCAGCGTAGGGAGGGGGAGCTCCTACAATGAGCAGTTCTTC.

This clonotype is deemed medium-sized. The DNA is omitted, as the CDR3 cannot be located on it reliably, and the CDR3 follows TCRdb's listing. J is TRBJ2-5 and V is TRBV9; the table's D call of TRBD1 was not tested on the DNA. The germline V gene has CDR1 SGDLS and CDR2 YYNGEE. The CDR3 sequence runs 13 residues, both termini included. The CDR3 loop is CASSFGPGETQYF.

This clonotype was counted ten times or more. The gene calls are TRBV9 and TRBJ1-4; D gene ambiguous. The V and J ends lost 3 bases and 10 bases respectively, with 10 bases between them. CDR3 size: 12 residues. Looked up from germline, CDR1 is SGDLS and CDR2 is YYNGEE. The CDR3 coding sequence is TGTGCCAGCAGCGAGTTGACGGGAAAACTGTTTTTT. This codes for CASSELTGKLFF.

This clonotype occurred many times. The genes are TRBV9 and TRBJ1-2; D possibly corresponds to TRBD1 (6 bases). This CDR3 region has 16 residues. The germline V gene has CDR1 SGDLS and CDR2 YYNGEE. V gave up 3 bases and J gave up 1 base, with 16 bases separating them. The CDR3 DNA sequence: TGTGCCAGCAGCGGATCCGGGACATCCCGTAACTATGGCTACACCTTC. This codes for CASSGSGTSRNYGYTF.

The sample holds many counts of this clonotype. The rearrangement uses TRBV9 and TRBJ1-4; the D gene is possibly TRBD1 (5 bases). CDR1 and CDR2 (germline): SGDLS, YYNGEE. The ends were cut back, 4 bases at V and 3 bases at J, with 16 bases in the middle. This CDR3 is built from 16 residues. Here the CDR3 DNA reads TGTGCCAGCAGCACGTACGGGGGTCAGTCTAATGAAAAACTGTTTTTT. Translation: CASSTYGGQSNEKLFF. The whole variable domain, filled in from reference TRBV9 and TRBJ1-4, reads DSGVTQTPKHLITATGQRVTLRCSPRSGDLSVYWYQQSLDQGLQFLIQYYNGEERAKGNILERFSAQQFPDLHSELNLSSLELGDSALYFCASSTYGGQSNEKLFFGSGTQLSVL.

This clonotype was counted at least ten times. The V call is TRBV9, the J call TRBJ1-2; TRBD1 matches 9 bases. The V gene's germline CDR1 is SGDLS and CDR2 YYNGEE. This CDR3 contains 16 residues. Losses at the gene ends were 3 bases for V and 4 bases for J; bases not matched to a gene: 10. In nucleotides, the CDR3 is TGTGCCAGCAGCGAAGCCCCGGGACAGGGAGCCTATGGCTACACCTTC. Its protein product is CASSEAPGQGAYGYTF.

The sample holds many counts of this clonotype. This chain joins TRBV9 and TRBJ2-1; the D gene is possibly TRBD2 (5 bases). From germline, CDR1 is SGDLS and CDR2 YYNGEE. The CDR3 covers 16 residues. Trimming stripped 0 bases from V and 3 bases from J, with 13 bases between. This chain's CDR3 is CASSVDQRQRYNEQFF. The CDR3 DNA sequence: TGTGCCAGCAGCGTAGATCAGCGGCAACGCTACAATGAGCAGTTCTTC. The entire variable domain, with the rest obtained from reference TRBV9 and TRBJ2-1, is as follows: DSGVTQTPKHLITATGQRVTLRCSPRSGDLSVYWYQQSLDQGLQFLIQYYNGEERAKGNILERFSAQQFPDLHSELNLSSLELGDSALYFCASSVDQRQRYNEQFFGPGTRLTVL.

This clonotype was found many times. V usage is TRBV9 and J usage is TRBJ2-2; D unclear. Germline V gene sequence: CDR1 SGDLS, CDR2 YYNGEE. CDR3 length equals 14 residues. V dropped 0 bases and J dropped 6 bases, with 9 bases sitting between them. CDR3 amino acids: CASSVAPDAGELFF. The CDR3 nucleotides read TGTGCCAGCAGCGTAGCGCCTGACGCCGGGGAGCTGTTTTTT.

This clonotype was recorded at least ten times. The CDR3 DNA reads TGTGCCAGCAGTGCCTCGGCAGGGATTTCCCATGAGCAGTTCTTC. It yields the protein CASSASAGISHEQFF. The chain recombines TRBV9 with TRBJ2-1; the D gene is possibly TRBD1 (5 bases). Between the trimmed V and J ends, which lost 5 bases and 8 bases, there was a span of 20 bases. The CDR3 totals 15 residues. CDR1 and CDR2 from the germline V gene are SGDLS and YYNGEE.

Many counts were recorded for this clonotype. The V call is TRBV9, the J call TRBJ1-3; 9 bases map to TRBD1. With 0 bases clipped from V and 3 bases from J, the junction kept 7 bases outside the gene matches. Germline CDR1 SGDLS, CDR2 YYNGEE. This CDR3 contains 17 residues. The CDR3 DNA follows: TGTGCCAGCAGCGTAGCTGGCGGGGGACAGGGTGGAAACACCATATATTTT. This translates into CASSVAGGGQGGNTIYF.